The source of this TCR beta chain is a study of Ad26.COV2.S vaccination and SARS-CoV-2 variants. CDR3 length: 14 residues. V lost 0 bases, J lost 0 bases, and 3 bases lay in between. The germline V gene encodes CDR1 SGHNT and CDR2 YYREEE (reference sequence). Treatment reported: roughly 20 received Ad26.COV2.S at low or high dose, single or two shots; 5 received placebo; per-sample allocation not given. Day 63 following the first vaccine or placebo injection was when the samples were taken. Using immunoSEQ multiplex PCR, the repertoire was profiled, and TCRdb retains in-frame clones only, with some absent. In the table there are about 440,000 clones, approximately 88% of which are singletons.

Sequencing was performed on peripheral blood, taken in a trial of Ad26.COV2.S vaccine versus placebo. The clonotype was recovered from a person between 18 and 60 years old who received the Ad26.COV2.S COVID-19 vaccine or a placebo. The chain has TRBV5-4 and TRBJ2-2; D is unresolved. DNA of the CDR3: TGTGCCAGCAGCTTGGCGCCGAACACCGGGGAGCTGTTTTTT. Translated: CASSLAPNTGELFF.